The clone carrying this TCR beta chain turned up a few times. What it binds is not known. The germline V gene has CDR1 SNHLY and CDR2 FYNNEI. With V trimmed by 7 bases and J by 5 bases, 8 bases remained unmatched. The CDR3 length is 14 residues. TCRdb fed the reads into MiXCR, producing one record per CDR3 protein. The sample carries more than 400,000 distinct CDR3 sequences, 26% recorded once. The data originate from a study of T cell repertoires in cytomegalovirus infection. Looking at the study overall: CMV infection together with matching HLA type was indicated by public TCR beta signatures.

Study-level points and caveats: Pooled public TCR beta family frequency picked out CMV carriers with the relevant HLA. HLA-C-restricted TCR beta clonotypes specific for CMV led the ex vivo response.

Material: PBMCs. This clonotype originated in a human donor in good health (CMV status not recorded). Some clones in this sample may be carry-over from other donors' samples. The chain joins TRBV2 to TRBJ1-1; 9 positions agree with TRBD1. The CDR3 here is CASKPGTGRTEAFF. In DNA form, the CDR3 reads TGTGCCAGCAAACCCGGGACAGGGCGTACTGAAGCTTTCTTT.